This T cell receptor beta chain appears in the sequencing data of a study of spatial heterogeneity in lung cancer. The overall study: Compared with alpha-chain sequences, beta-chain sequences were consistently detected in greater numbers.

CDR1 is SGHRS and CDR2 is YFSETQ in the germline V gene. Germline trimming cut 2 bases from V and 3 bases from J; bases unmatched to any gene: 5. CDR3 length: 15 amino acids. TCRdb itself ran the 5' RACE reads through MiXCR, one entry per CDR3 protein. The sample records around 3,300 distinct CDR3 sequences, approximately 9.8% being singletons. This clonotype is labeled medium-sized. Time point specified: sample taken at primary tumor resection. Samples came from 72 TRACERx patients with untreated early-stage lung cancer. The sample was normal lung tissue next to the tumor, taken at surgery. The chain carries TRBV5-1 and TRBJ1-2; TRBD1 matches 9 bases. The receptor's source is a male donor with early-stage non-small cell lung cancer. This chain's CDR3 is CASSLQGARDYGYTF. The CDR3 DNA reads TGCGCCAGCAGCTTACAGGGGGCAAGGGACTATGGCTACACCTTC. The full variable domain, with the rest looked up from reference TRBV5-1 and TRBJ1-2, is KAGVTQTPRYLIKTRGQQVTLSCSPISGHRSVSWYQQTPGQGLQFLFEYFSETQRNKGNFPGRFSGRQFSNSRSEMNVSTLELGDSALYLCASSLQGARDYGYTFGSGTRLTVV.